This T cell receptor beta chain was sequenced for a study of technical replicates of blood from several donors. The V and J ends lost 3 bases and 1 base respectively, with 22 bases between them. The CDR3 runs 20 residues. The germline gives CDR1 LGHNA, CDR2 YNFKEQ. Sequencing used immunoSEQ multiplex PCR; TCRdb keeps in-frame clones, though not all of them. The repertoire consists of roughly 52,000 clones, with nearly 95% occurring once and the leading ten covering about 3%. This clone was seen a single time. This TCR was recovered from a human donor in good health. Some clones in this sample may be carry-over from other donors' samples. The source material was PBMCs. The gene calls are TRBV4-2 and TRBJ2-6; tentatively, D is TRBD1 (6 bases). The CDR3 sequence is CASSQNLQGYRVSGANVLTF. The CDR3 DNA reads as TGTGCCAGCAGCCAGAACCTCCAGGGGTATAGGGTTTCTGGGGCCAACGTCCTGACTTTC.